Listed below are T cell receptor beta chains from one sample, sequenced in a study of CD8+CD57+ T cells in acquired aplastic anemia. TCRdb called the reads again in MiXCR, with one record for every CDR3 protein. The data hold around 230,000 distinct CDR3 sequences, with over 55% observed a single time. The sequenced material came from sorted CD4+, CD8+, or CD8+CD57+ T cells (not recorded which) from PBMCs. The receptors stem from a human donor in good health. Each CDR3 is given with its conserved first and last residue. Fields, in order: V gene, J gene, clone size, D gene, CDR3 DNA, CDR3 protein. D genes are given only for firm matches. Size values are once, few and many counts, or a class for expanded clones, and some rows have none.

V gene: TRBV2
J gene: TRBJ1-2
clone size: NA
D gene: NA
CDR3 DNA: TGTGCCAGCAGTGAGGGACGCAGGGGCTCAGATGGCTACACCTTC
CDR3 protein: CASSEGRRGSDGYTF

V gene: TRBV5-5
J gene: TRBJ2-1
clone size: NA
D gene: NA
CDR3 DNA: TGTGCCAGCAGCTCCCTTAAAAAGCCCTGGGTAGGCTACAATGAGCAGTTCTTC
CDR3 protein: CASSSLKKPWVGYNEQFF

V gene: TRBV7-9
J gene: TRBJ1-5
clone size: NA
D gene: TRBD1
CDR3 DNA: TGTGCCAGCAGCTTTACAGGGGAGATCAATCAGCCCCAGCATTTT
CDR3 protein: CASSFTGEINQPQHF

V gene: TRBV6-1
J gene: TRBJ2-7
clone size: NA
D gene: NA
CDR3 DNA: TGTGCCAGCAGTGAAGATCAGACATACTACGAGCAGTACTTC
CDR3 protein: CASSEDQTYYEQYF

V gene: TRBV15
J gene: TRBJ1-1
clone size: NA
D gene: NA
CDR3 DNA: TGTGCCACCAGCCCAACCGCGGGGGGGACGGTGAACACTGAAGCTTTCTTT
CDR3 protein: CATSPTAGGTVNTEAFF

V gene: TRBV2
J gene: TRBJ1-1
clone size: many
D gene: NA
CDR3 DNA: TGTGCCAGCATGATCGCCCTGAACACTGAAGCTTTCTTT
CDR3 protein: CASMIALNTEAFF

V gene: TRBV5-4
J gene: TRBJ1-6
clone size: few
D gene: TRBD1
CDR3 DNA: TGTGCCAGCAGGGGACAGGGGGAATCACCCCTCCACTTT
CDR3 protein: CASRGQGESPLHF

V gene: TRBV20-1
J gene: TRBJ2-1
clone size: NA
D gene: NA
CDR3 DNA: TGCAGTGCTAAAAACGGGGCCTACAATGAGCAGTTCTTC
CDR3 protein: CSAKNGAYNEQFF

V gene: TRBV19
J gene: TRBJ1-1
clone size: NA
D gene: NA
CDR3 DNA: TGTGCCAGTAGTATTACTGGTCCAGGGACTGAAGCTTTCTTT
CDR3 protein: CASSITGPGTEAFF

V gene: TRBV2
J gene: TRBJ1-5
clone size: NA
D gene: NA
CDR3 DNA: TGTGCCAGCAGTGAACAGGGAGGCAATCAGCCCCAGCATTTT
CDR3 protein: CASSEQGGNQPQHF

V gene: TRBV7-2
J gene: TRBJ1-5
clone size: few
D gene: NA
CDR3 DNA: TGTGCCAGCAGCTTAGCAAAGCCTCCCCAGCATTTT
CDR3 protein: CASSLAKPPQHF

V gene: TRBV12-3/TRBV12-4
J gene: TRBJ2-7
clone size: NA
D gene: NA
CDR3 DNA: TGTGCCAGCAGGGCTAGTAGCGGAGGGGGCTCCTACGAGCAGTACTTC
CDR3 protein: CASRASSGGGSYEQYF

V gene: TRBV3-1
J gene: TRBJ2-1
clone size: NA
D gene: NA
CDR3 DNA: TGTGCCAGCAGTTTATCCGGGGGTAACAATGAGCAGTTCTTC
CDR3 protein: CASSLSGGNNEQFF

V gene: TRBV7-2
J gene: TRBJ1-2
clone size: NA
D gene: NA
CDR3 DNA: TGTGCCAGCAGCCAAAGGGGGGGGCCCTATGGCTACACCTTC
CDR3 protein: CASSQRGGPYGYTF

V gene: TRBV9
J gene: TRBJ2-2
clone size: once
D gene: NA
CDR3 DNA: TGTGCCAGCAGCTTCTCAGGAGCGAACACCGGGGAGCTGTTTTTT
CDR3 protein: CASSFSGANTGELFF

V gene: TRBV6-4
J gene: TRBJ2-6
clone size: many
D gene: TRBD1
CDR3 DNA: TGTGCCAGCAGCGACAGGGCCAGCGCTGGGGCCAACGTCCTGACTTTC
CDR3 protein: CASSDRASAGANVLTF

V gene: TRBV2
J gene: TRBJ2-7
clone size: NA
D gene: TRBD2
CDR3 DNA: TGTGCCAGCAGTGAGCCTAGCGGGGGAGCCCGTTCCTACGAGCAGTACTTC
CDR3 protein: CASSEPSGGARSYEQYF

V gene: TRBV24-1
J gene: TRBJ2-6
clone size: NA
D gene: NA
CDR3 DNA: TGTGCCACCAGTGATTTTGGAGGGGTCCTGACTTTC
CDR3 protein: CATSDFGGVLTF

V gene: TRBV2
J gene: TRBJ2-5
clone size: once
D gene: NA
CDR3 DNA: TGTGCCAGCAGTGCGGTTTTAGGACTTTCCCAAGAGACCCAGTACTTC
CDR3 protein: CASSAVLGLSQETQYF

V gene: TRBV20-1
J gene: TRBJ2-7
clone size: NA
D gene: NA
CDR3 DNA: TGCAGTGCTGAAGTACAGGGCCAGACCTACGAGCAGTACTTC
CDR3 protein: CSAEVQGQTYEQYF

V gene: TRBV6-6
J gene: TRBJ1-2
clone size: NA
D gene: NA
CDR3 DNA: TGTGCCAGCAGTTCGCAACAGGGCACTGGTGGCTACACCTTC
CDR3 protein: CASSSQQGTGGYTF

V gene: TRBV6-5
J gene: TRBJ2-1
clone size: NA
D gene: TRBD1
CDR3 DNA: TGTGCCAGCAGTTCCGGGACAGATCACAATGAGCAGTTCTTC
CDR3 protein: CASSSGTDHNEQFF

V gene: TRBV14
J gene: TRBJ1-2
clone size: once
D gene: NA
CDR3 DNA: TGTGCCATCAGCCCCGGACCTGACTATGGCTACACCTTC
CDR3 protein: CAISPGPDYGYTF

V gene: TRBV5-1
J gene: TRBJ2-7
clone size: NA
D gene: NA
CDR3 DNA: TGCGCCAGCAGCTTGGGGGACCCCCACCTCCACTACGAGCAGTACTTC
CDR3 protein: CASSLGDPHLHYEQYF

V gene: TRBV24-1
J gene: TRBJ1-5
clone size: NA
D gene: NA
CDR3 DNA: TGTGCCACCAGTGATCCAGGGTACAATCATCCCCAGCATTTT
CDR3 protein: CATSDPGYNHPQHF

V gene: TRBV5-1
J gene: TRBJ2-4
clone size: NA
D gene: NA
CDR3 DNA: TGCGCCAGCAGCGTAGGACCTTTTGGGTCCAGGGACATTCAGTACTTC
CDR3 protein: CASSVGPFGSRDIQYF

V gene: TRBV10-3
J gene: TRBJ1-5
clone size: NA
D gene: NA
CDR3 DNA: TGTGCCATCAGTGAGTCCCGACGGGAAAATCAGCCCCAGCATTTT
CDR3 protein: CAISESRRENQPQHF

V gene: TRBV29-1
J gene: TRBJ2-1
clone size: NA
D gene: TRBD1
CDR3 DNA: TGCAGCGTTGCCTCGGACAGGGGGGACTACAATGAGCAGTTCTTC
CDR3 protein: CSVASDRGDYNEQFF

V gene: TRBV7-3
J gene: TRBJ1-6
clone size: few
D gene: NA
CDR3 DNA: TGTGCCAGCAGTTTGGGTGGAACGGGAAATTCACCCCTCCACTTT
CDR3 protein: CASSLGGTGNSPLHF

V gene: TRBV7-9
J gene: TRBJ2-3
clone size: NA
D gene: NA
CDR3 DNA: TGTGCCAGCAGCCCTGGGCCATGGGCCGCCACAGATGCGCAGTATTTT
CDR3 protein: CASSPGPWAATDAQYF

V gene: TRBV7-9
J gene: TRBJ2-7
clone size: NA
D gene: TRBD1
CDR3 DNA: TGTGCCAGCAGCTCCCGGACAGGTATAGCCTACGAGCAGTACTTC
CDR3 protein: CASSSRTGIAYEQYF

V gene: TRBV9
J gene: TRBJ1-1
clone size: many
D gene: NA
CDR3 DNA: TGTGCCAGCAGCGAACCCCCAGGGGACACTGAAGCTTTCTTT
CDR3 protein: CASSEPPGDTEAFF

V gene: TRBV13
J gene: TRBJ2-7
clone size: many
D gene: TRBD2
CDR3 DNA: TGTGCCAGCAGCCACGAAGTACTTCGGTTGGGAGGGTGGCCCTACGAGCAGTACTTC
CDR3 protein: CASSHEVLRLGGWPYEQYF

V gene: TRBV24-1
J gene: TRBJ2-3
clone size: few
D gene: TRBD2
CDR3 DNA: TGTGCCACCAGTGATGCCGTAGCGGGAGGGCCCGCAGATACGCAGTATTTT
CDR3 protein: CATSDAVAGGPADTQYF

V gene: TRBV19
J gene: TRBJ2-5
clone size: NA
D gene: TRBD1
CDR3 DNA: TGTGCCAGTTCGACAGGGTCCCAAGAGACCCAGTACTTC
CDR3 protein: CASSTGSQETQYF

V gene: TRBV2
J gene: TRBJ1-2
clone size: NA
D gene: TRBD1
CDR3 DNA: TGTGCCAGCCTGCTGGGACAGAATGGCTACACCTTC
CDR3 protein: CASLLGQNGYTF

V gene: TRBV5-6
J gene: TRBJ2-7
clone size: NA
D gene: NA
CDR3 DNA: TGTGCCAGCAGCTTGGGGGTGGGTACATACGAGCAGTACTTC
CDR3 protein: CASSLGVGTYEQYF

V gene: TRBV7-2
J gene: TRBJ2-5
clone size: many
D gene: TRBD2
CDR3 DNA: TGTGCCAGCAGCTTGAGCGGGGGACCAGAGACCCAGTACTTC
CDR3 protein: CASSLSGGPETQYF

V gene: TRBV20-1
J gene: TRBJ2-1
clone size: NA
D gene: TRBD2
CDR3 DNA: TGCAGTGCTAGAGGGACTAGCGGGAGGGCAGATACGCAGTTCTTC
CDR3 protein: CSARGTSGRADTQFF

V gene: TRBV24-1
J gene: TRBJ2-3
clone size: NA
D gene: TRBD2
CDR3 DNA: TGTGCCACCAGTGACGCTCCACATAGCGGGAGCCCAGATACGCAGTATTTT
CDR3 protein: CATSDAPHSGSPDTQYF

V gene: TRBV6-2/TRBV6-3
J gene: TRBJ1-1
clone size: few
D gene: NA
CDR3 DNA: TGTGCCAGCACTTCCGGGGGCTCCGCTGAAGCTTTCTTT
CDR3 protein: CASTSGGSAEAFF

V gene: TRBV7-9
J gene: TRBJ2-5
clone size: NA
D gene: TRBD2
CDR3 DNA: TGTGCCAGCAGGCCGACTAGCGGGGAGACCCAGTACTTC
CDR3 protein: CASRPTSGETQYF

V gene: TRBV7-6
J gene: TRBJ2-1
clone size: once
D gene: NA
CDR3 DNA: TGTGCCAGCAGCTTTGGCGGGGAGATGAACAATGAGCAGTTCTTC
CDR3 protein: CASSFGGEMNNEQFF

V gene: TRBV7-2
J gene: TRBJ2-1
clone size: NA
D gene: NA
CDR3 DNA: TGTGCCAGCAGCTTAGGACTTTACAATGAGCAGTTCTTC
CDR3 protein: CASSLGLYNEQFF

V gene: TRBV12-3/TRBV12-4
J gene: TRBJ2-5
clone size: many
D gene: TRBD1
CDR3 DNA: TGTGCCAGCAAACCCCGGGACAGGGGTGTGGAGACCCAGTACTTC
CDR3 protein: CASKPRDRGVETQYF

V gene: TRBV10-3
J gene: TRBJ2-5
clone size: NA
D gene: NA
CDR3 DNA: TGTGCCATCAGGACAGTGGGGCAAGAGACCCAGTACTTC
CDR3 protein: CAIRTVGQETQYF

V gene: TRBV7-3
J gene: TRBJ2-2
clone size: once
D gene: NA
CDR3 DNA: TGTGCCAGCAGCAATAGCGGGGAGCTGTTTTTT
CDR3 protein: CASSNSGELFF

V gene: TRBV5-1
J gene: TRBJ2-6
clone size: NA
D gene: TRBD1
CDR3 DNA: TGCGCCAGCAGCTTAGTTCAGGGGGTTGGGGCCAACGTCCTGACTTTC
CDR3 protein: CASSLVQGVGANVLTF

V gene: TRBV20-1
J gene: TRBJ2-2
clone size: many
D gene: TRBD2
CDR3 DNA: TGCAGTGCTCGACTAGCGGGGATAACCGGGGAGCTGTTTTTT
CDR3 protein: CSARLAGITGELFF

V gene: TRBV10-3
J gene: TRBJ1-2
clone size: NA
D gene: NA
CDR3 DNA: TGTGCCATCAGTGAGTCAGTACAGATCTATGGCTACACCTTC
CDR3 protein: CAISESVQIYGYTF

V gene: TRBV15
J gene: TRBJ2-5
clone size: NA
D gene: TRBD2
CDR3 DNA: TGTGCCACCAGCAGAGATAGCGGGGGGGCAGAGACCCAGTACTTC
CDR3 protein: CATSRDSGGAETQYF

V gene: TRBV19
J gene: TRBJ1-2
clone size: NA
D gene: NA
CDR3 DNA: TGTGCCTCAAGCGGGGCTACAGACTATGGCTACACCTTC
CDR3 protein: CASSGATDYGYTF

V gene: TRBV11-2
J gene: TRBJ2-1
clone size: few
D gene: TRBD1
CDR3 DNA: TGTGCCAGCAGCTCCTCCCGACAGGGGAGATTCTACAATGAGCAGTTCTTC
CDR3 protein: CASSSSRQGRFYNEQFF

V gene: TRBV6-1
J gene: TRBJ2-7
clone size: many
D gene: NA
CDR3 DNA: TGTGCCAGCTGTGACAGGTTCGACGAGCAGTACTTC
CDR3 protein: CASCDRFDEQYF

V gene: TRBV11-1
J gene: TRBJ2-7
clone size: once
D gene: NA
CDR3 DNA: TGTGCCAGCAGCCCCTTGAGGGCCTACGAGCAGTACTTC
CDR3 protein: CASSPLRAYEQYF

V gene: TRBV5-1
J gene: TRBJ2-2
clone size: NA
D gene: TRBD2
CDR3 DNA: TGCGCCAGCAGCTTGTCCGGGACTAGCAACACCGGGGAGCTGTTTTTT
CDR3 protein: CASSLSGTSNTGELFF

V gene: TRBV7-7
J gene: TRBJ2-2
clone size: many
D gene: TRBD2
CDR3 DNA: TGTGCCAGCAGCGCCGGACCGGGACTAGCGGCCGGGGAGCTGTTTTTT
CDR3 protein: CASSAGPGLAAGELFF

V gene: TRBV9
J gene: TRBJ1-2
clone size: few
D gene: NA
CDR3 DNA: TGCGCCAGCCGTAAGAACTATGGCTACACCTTC
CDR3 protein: CASRKNYGYTF

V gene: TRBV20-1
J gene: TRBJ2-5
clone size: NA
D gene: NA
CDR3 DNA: TGCAGCGCTAGAGTCGAGGGGGGAGGGCAAGAGACCCAGTACTTC
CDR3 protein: CSARVEGGGQETQYF